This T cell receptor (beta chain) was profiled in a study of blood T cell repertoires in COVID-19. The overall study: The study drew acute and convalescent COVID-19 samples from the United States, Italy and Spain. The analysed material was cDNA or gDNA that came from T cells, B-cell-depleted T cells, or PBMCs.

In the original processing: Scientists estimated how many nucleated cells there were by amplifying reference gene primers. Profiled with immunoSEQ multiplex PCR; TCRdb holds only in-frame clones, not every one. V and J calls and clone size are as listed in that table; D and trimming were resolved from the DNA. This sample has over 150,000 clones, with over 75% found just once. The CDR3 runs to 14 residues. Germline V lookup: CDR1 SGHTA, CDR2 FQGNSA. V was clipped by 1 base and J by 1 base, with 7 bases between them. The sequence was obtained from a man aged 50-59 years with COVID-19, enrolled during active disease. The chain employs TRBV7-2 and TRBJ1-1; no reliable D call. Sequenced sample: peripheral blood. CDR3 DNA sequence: TGTGCCAGCAGCTTAGGGGGAGGGAACACTGAAGCTTTCTTT. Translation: CASSLGGGNTEAFF.